Below, 10 T cell receptor beta chains from the same sample are listed, as sequenced in a study of Graves' ophthalmopathy and Graves' hyperthyroidism. RNA transcripts were the template, and TCR beta CDR3 regions were amplified from them. The workflow started with a first-round RT-PCR run with HTBI primers and then moved on to a second-round multiplex PCR. TCRdb analysed the multiplex PCR reads with MiXCR anew, one entry per CDR3 protein. The table shows roughly 700,000 distinct CDR3 sequences, with 40% occurring only once. Sequencing was carried out using peripheral blood. Every receptor here comes from an adult man with Graves' ophthalmopathy.

This clonotype was seen a single time. This chain links TRBV29-1 with TRBJ2-7; D possibly matches TRBD1 or TRBD2 (5 bases each). Trimming removed 6 bases at V and 2 bases at J, with 14 bases between. This CDR3 is built from 13 residues. CDR1 and CDR2 from the germline V gene are SQVTM and ANQGSEA. The CDR3 spells CSVGGTGAYEQYF. In DNA, the CDR3 is TGCAGCGTAGGTGGGACGGGCGCCTACGAGCAGTACTTC.

The chain uses TRBV20-1 and TRBJ1-4, with no clear D. The CDR3 extends over 15 amino acids. Germline V gene data show CDR1 as DFQATT and CDR2 as SNEGSKA (reference sequence). V was trimmed by 0 bases and J by 0 bases, leaving 8 bases between them. The CDR3 sequence: CSARDRRATNEKLFF. As DNA, the CDR3 is TGCAGTGCTAGAGATAGGAGAGCAACTAATGAAAAACTGTTTTTT.

This clonotype was seen a few times. The gene calls are TRBV12-3 or TRBV12-4 and TRBJ1-2; 8 bases fit TRBD1. This CDR3 spans 13 amino acids. J gave up 7 bases and V 4 bases, and 5 bases lay outside the gene matches. CDR3 sequence (DNA): TGTGCCAGCAGTTCACGGACAGGGTTTGGCTACACCTTC. This encodes CASSSRTGFGYTF.

This sequence joins TRBV25-1 and TRBJ1-6; 7 nucleotides match TRBD1. V trimming: 2 bases; J trimming: 7 bases; junction bases outside the gene matches: 5. The CDR3 runs to 15 residues. Germline loops: CDR1 MGHDK, CDR2 SYGVNS. CDR3 DNA: TGTGCCAGCAGTGAACGGGACAGCGGGAATTCACCCCTCCACTTT. Translated: CASSERDSGNSPLHF. The entire variable domain, with the rest obtained from reference TRBV25-1 and TRBJ1-6, is as follows: EADIYQTPRYLVIGTGKKITLECSQTMGHDKMYWYQQDPGMELHLIHYSYGVNSTEKGDLSSESTVSRIRTEHFPLTLESARPSHTSQYLCASSERDSGNSPLHFGNGTRLTVT.

The table lists this clonotype with a count of one. The V call is TRBV20-1, the J call TRBJ1-2; a possible D gene is TRBD1 (6 bases). The CDR3 loop spans 13 amino acids. Germline V gene data show CDR1 as DFQATT and CDR2 as SNEGSKA (reference sequence). In nucleotides, the CDR3 is TGCACCGCGATCGGGGACAAAAACTATGGCTACACCTTC. Protein sequence: CTAIGDKNYGYTF.

This chain connects TRBV20-1 to TRBJ1-5; D is unresolved. The CDR3 contains 13 residues. Germline values: CDR1 DFQATT, CDR2 SNEGSKA (reference sequence). V was pared by 4 bases and J by 2 bases, with 9 bases between. DNA for the CDR3: TGCAGTGCTAACCCTAAGCGCAATCAGCCCCAGCATTTT. Translating it yields CSANPKRNQPQHF.

Comment on this clonotype: Just one base apart from a much larger clone, this may be a read error. This chain joins TRBV5-5 and TRBJ2-7, with D tentatively TRBD2 (5 bases). This CDR3 region has 16 residues. Between the trimmed V and J ends, which lost 4 bases and 3 bases, there was a span of 20 bases. Germline loops: CDR1 SGHKS, CDR2 YYEKEE (reference sequence). The CDR3 bases are TGTGCCAGCAGCCAAAGTCGTGAGGGATGGATCTACGAGCAGTACTTC. As protein: CASSQSREGWIYEQYF.

The chain uses TRBV7-9 and TRBJ1-1; D is unresolved. There are 12 residues in the CDR3. The ends were cut back, 3 bases at V and 9 bases at J, with 11 bases in the middle. Germline assignment: CDR1 SEHNR and CDR2 FQNEAQ (reference sequence). For the CDR3, the DNA is TGTGCCAGCAGCTTGGTGGGGTTTAAAGCTTTCTTT. Residues: CASSLVGFKAFF.

The sample holds many counts of this clonotype. This sequence joins TRBV7-9 and TRBJ2-7; either TRBD1 or TRBD2 may fit D (5 bases each). The V gene lost 4 bases and the J gene lost 2 bases, with 12 bases spanning the gap. CDR3 size: 14 residues. From germline, CDR1 is SEHNR and CDR2 FQNEAQ (reference sequence). The DNA for the CDR3 is TGTGCCAGCAGCTCCGGGACCTCTACCTACGAGCAGTACTTC. It yields the protein CASSSGTSTYEQYF.

CDR3 protein: CASSLFGKVRNSPLHF. The CDR3 DNA sequence: TGTGCCAGCAGCTTATTCGGGAAGGTGCGGAATTCACCCCTCCACTTT. This chain uses TRBV7-9 with TRBJ1-6, with D hard to call. V was trimmed by 2 bases and J by 7 bases, leaving 15 bases between them. The V gene's germline CDR1 is SEHNR and CDR2 FQNEAQ (reference sequence). This CDR3 has 16 amino acids.